This T cell receptor beta chain was sequenced during a study of blood T cell repertoires in COVID-19. The overall study: Whether acute or convalescent, the COVID-19 samples came from the United States, Italy and Spain. T cells, B-cell-depleted T cells, or PBMCs supplied cDNA or gDNA.

This CDR3 contains 11 residues. V was shortened by 4 bases and J by 5 bases, with 5 bases between the two germline ends. Germline CDR1 MNHNY, CDR2 SVGAGI (reference sequence). Per the original data handling: Reference gene primer amplification gave estimated nucleated cell counts. Assay used: immunoSEQ multiplex PCR; TCRdb lists only in-frame clones, some missing. V and J calls and clone size come straight from that table; D and trimming were deduced from the DNA. This sample carries about 280,000 clones, around 93% of them seen once, and the ten largest clones take around 2.8%. Cohorts were assigned according to the clinical history that participants reported.

This sequence was found in a man aged 40-49 years who had been exposed to COVID-19. Sequencing input: PBMCs or T cells enriched from blood (not recorded which). J is TRBJ1-1 and V is TRBV6-6; no clear D gene. The DNA of the CDR3 is TGTGCCAGCAGTTTGTCAACTGAAGCTTTCTTT. Translation gives CASSLSTEAFF.